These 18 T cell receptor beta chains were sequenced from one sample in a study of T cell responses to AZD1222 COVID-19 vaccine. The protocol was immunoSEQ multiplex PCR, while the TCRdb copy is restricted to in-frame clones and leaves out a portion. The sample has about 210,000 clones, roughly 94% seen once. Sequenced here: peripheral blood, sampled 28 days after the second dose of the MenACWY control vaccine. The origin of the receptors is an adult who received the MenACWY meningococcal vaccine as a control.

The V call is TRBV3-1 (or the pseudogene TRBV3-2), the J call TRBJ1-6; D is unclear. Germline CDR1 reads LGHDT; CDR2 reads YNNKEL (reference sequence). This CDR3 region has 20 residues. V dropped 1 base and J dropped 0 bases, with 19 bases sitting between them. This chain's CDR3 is CASSQGPVDVWDSYNSPLHF. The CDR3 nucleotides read TGTGCCAGCAGCCAAGGTCCTGTGGACGTCTGGGACTCCTATAATTCACCCCTCCACTTT.

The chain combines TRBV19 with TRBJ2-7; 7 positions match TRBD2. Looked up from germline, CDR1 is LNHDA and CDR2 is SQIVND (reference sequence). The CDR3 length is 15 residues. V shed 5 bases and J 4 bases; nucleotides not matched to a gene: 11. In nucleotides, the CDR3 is TGTGCCAGTAGTCCAAGCGGGATTAATGGGTACGAGCAGTACTTC. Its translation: CASSPSGINGYEQYF.

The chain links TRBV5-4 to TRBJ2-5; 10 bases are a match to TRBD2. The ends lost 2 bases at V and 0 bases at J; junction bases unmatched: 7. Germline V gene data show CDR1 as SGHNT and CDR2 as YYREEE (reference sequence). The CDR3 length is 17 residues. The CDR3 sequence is CASSFPAGGPNQETQYF. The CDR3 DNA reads TGTGCCAGCAGCTTCCCAGCGGGAGGGCCAAACCAAGAGACCCAGTACTTC.

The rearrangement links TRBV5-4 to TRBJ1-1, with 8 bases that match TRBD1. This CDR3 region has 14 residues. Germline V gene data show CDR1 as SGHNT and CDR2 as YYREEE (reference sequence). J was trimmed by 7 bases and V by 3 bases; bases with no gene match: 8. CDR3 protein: CASSWEDRVDEAFF. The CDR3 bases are TGTGCCAGCAGCTGGGAGGACAGGGTGGATGAAGCTTTCTTT. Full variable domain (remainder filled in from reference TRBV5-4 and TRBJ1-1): ETGVTQSPTHLIKTRGQQVTLRCSSQSGHNTVSWYQQALGQGPQFIFQYYREEENGRGNFPPRFSGLQFPNYSSELNVNALELDDSALYLCASSWEDRVDEAFFGQGTRLTVV.

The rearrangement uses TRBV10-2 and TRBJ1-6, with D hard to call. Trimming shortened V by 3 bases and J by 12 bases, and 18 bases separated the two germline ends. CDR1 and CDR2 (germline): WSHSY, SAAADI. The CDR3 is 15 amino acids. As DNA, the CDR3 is TGCGCCAGCAGTGAACGTCCCCGGGAGTCCAGACCCCTCCACTTT. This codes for CASSERPRESRPLHF.

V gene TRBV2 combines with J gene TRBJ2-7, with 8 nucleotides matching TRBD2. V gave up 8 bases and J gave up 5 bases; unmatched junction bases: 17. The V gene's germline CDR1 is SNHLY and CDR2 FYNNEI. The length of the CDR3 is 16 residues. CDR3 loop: CASSSGPSGSSNEQYF. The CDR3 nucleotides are TGTGCCAGCTCTTCGGGTCCGAGCGGGAGTTCCAACGAGCAGTACTTC.

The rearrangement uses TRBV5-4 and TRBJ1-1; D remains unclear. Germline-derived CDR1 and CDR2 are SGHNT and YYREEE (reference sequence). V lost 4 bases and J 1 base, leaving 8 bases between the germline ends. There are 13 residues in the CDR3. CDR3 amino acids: CASSPGWNTEAFF. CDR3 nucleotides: TGTGCCAGCAGCCCGGGCTGGAACACTGAAGCTTTCTTT.

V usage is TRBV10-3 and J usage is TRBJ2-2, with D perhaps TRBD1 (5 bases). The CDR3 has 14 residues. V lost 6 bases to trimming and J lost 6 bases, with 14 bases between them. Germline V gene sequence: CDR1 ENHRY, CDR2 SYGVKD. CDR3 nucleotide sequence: TGTGCCATCAGGTCGGCAGGGATGTCCGGGGAGCTGTTTTTT. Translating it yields CAIRSAGMSGELFF.

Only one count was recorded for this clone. The CDR3 coding sequence is TGTGCCAGCAGTGGGGACAGGGACACTGAAGCTTTCTTT. This encodes CASSGDRDTEAFF. This chain connects TRBV12-3 or TRBV12-4 to TRBJ1-1, with TRBD1 identical over 9 bases. The CDR3 length is 13 residues. V shed 5 bases and J 3 bases; nucleotides not matched to a gene: 1.

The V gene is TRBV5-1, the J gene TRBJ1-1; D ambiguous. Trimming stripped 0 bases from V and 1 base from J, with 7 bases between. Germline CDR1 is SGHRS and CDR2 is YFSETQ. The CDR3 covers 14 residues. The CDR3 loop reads CASSLETTNTEAFF. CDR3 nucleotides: TGCGCCAGCAGCTTGGAGACAACGAACACTGAAGCTTTCTTT.

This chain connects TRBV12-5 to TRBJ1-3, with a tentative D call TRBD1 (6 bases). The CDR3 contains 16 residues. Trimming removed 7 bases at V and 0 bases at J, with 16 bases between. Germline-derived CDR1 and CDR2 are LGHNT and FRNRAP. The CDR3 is CASALDSSNSGNTIYF. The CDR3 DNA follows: TGTGCTAGTGCCCTGGACAGTTCAAACTCTGGAAACACCATATATTTT.

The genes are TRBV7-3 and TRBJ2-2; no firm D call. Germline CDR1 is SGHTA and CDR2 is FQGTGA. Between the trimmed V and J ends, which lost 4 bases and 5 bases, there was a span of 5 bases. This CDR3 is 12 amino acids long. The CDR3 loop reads CASSSLTGELFF. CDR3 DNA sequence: TGTGCCAGCAGCTCGCTGACCGGGGAGCTGTTTTTT. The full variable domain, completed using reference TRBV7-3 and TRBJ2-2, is GAGVSQTPSNKVTEKGKYVELRCDPISGHTALYWYRQSLGQGPEFLIYFQGTGAADDSGLPNDRFFAVRPEGSVSTLKIQRTERGDSAVYLCASSSLTGELFFGEGSRLTVL.

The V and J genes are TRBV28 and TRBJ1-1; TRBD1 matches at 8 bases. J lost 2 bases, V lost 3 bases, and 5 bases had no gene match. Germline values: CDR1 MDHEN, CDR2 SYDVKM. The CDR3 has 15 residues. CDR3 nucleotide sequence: TGTGCCAGCAGTTTTTCCGGGACAGGAAACACTGAAGCTTTCTTT. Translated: CASSFSGTGNTEAFF.

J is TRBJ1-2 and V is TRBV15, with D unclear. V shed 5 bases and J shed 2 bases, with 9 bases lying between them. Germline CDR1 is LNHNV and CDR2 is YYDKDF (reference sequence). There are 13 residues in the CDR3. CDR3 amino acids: CATSLKDNYGYTF. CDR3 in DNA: TGTGCCACCAGCCTCAAGGACAACTATGGCTACACCTTC.

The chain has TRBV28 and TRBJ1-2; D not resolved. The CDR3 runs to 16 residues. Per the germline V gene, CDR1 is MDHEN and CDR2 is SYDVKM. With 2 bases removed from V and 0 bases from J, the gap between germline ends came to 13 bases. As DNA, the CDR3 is TGTGCCAGCAGTTTACTGGGGATCGGAGCTAACTATGGCTACACCTTC. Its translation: CASSLLGIGANYGYTF.

The DNA for the CDR3 is TGTGCCAGCAGTGGGACAGGGAATGAAAAACTGTTTTTT. Protein product: CASSGTGNEKLFF. The chain links TRBV2 to TRBJ1-4; 8 bases match TRBD1. V lost 4 bases and J lost 5; bases outside the gene matches: 0. The CDR3 has 13 residues. Looked up from germline, CDR1 is SNHLY and CDR2 is FYNNEI.

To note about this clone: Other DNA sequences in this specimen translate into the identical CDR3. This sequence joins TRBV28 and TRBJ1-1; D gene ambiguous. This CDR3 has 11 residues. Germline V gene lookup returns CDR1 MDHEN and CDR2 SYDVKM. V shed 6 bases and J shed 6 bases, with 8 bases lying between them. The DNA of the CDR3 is TGTGCCAGCAGGGGGAAGCCTGAAGCTTTCTTT. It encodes CASRGKPEAFF.

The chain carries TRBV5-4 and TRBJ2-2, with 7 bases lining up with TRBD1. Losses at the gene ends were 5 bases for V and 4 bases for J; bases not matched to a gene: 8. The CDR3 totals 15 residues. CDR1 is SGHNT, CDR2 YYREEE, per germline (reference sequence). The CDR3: CASSYEGAGTGELFF. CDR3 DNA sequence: TGTGCCAGCAGTTATGAGGGGGCCGGCACCGGGGAGCTGTTTTTT. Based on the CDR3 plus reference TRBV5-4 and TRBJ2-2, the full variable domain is ETGVTQSPTHLIKTRGQQVTLRCSSQSGHNTVSWYQQALGQGPQFIFQYYREEENGRGNFPPRFSGLQFPNYSSELNVNALELDDSALYLCASSYEGAGTGELFFGEGSRLTVL.